This TCR beta chain was sequenced during a study of blood T cell repertoires in COVID-19. In the study overall: From the United States, Italy and Spain came samples of acute and convalescent COVID-19. Sample material is recorded as cDNA or gDNA derived from T cells, B-cell-depleted T cells, or PBMCs.

Per the germline V gene, CDR1 is SNHLY and CDR2 is FYNNEI. The CDR3 length is 12 residues. The ends were cut back, 6 bases at V and 10 bases at J, with 10 bases in the middle. As handled by the study authors: It was from reference gene primer amplification that nucleated cell counts were estimated. Generated by immunoSEQ multiplex PCR, the TCRdb table keeps only in-frame clones and is missing some. That table furnishes V, J and clone size, whereas the DNA furnished D and trimming. The profile covers about 110,000 clones, with more than 80% appearing a single time and roughly 4.9% taken by the ten largest.

Source material: peripheral blood. This rearrangement joins TRBV2 to TRBJ1-6; maybe TRBD1 (6 bases). This TCR was sampled from a man aged 40-55 years with active or convalescent COVID-19. CDR3 sequence: CASRGTTSPLHF. DNA of the CDR3: TGTGCCAGCAGGGGGACAACCTCACCCCTCCACTTT. The variable domain in full, completed from reference TRBV2 and TRBJ1-6, reads EPEVTQTPSHQVTQMGQEVILRCVPISNHLYFYWYRQILGQKVEFLVSFYNNEISEKSEIFDDQFSVERPDGSNFTLKIRSTKLEDSAMYFCASRGTTSPLHFGNGTRLTVT.